Listed here are 9 T cell receptor beta chains from one sample, sequenced in a study of shared clonotypes between healthy human individuals. TCRdb's copy holds only in-frame clones and misses some; the assay was immunoSEQ multiplex PCR. The sample lists about 960,000 clones; approximately 76% were seen once. Sample: memory CD4+ T cells sorted from blood. Stated subset: CD45RA-negative fraction. The receptor set was obtained from a man between 18 and 29 years old in good health.

This clone was counted a single time. One base separates it from a far larger clone, so it is likely a read error. Distinct nucleotide sequences in the sample also encode this CDR3. The chain carries TRBV29-1 and TRBJ2-5; the D is unclear. The CDR3 is made up of 12 amino acids. Germline assignment: CDR1 SQVTM and CDR2 ANQGSEA. The CDR3, as DNA: TGCAGTGTTGCGGCCGCTCAAGAGACCCAGTACTTC. This codes for CSVAAAQETQYF.

The chain uses TRBV14 and TRBJ1-1, with 7 bases aligning to TRBD1. Germline CDR1 SGHDN, CDR2 FVKESK. The junction had 3 bases not matched to a gene; V was cut back by 3 bases and J by 5 bases. CDR3 length: 13 amino acids. The CDR3 DNA is TGTGCCAGCAGCCATGAACAGGGGACTGAAGCTTTCTTT. This encodes CASSHEQGTEAFF.

The chain has TRBV9 and TRBJ2-7; 9 nucleotides match TRBD2. After removal of 3 bases from V and 2 bases from J, the junction contained 6 bases not matched to a gene. The germline V gene has CDR1 SGDLS and CDR2 YYNGEE. This CDR3 spans 15 amino acids. CDR3: CASSAGTSSPYEQYF. The CDR3 DNA reads as TGTGCCAGCAGCGCCGGGACTAGCAGCCCCTACGAGCAGTACTTC. The whole variable domain, remainder taken from reference TRBV9 and TRBJ2-7, is DSGVTQTPKHLITATGQRVTLRCSPRSGDLSVYWYQQSLDQGLQFLIQYYNGEERAKGNILERFSAQQFPDLHSELNLSSLELGDSALYFCASSAGTSSPYEQYFGPGTRLTVT.

V is TRBV7-2 and J is TRBJ2-7; the match to TRBD2 covers 11 bases. The CDR3 has 18 amino acids. The germline V gene encodes CDR1 SGHTA and CDR2 FQGNSA. After removal of 7 bases from V and 0 bases from J, the junction contained 14 bases not matched to a gene. For the CDR3, the DNA is TGTGCCAGCACCTCCCGCGGGACTAGCGGAACCCGCTCCTACGAGCAGTACTTC. Protein product: CASTSRGTSGTRSYEQYF.

This clone was seen just once. The rearrangement uses TRBV6-4 and TRBJ2-3; a weak D match, TRBD2 (7 bases). The CDR3 runs to 16 residues. Trimming pared 3 bases from V and 2 bases from J, leaving 15 bases between. Germline V gene sequence: CDR1 MRHNA, CDR2 SNTAGT. The CDR3 region is CASSEGGARNTDTQYF. The CDR3 DNA is TGTGCCAGCAGTGAGGGGGGGGCCCGCAACACAGATACGCAGTATTTT.

For the CDR3, the DNA is TGCGCCAGCAGCCAAGACGGGACAGATAATCAGCCCCAGCATTTT. This encodes CASSQDGTDNQPQHF. The V gene is TRBV4-1, the J gene TRBJ1-5, with TRBD1 identical over 7 bases. Trimming removed 0 bases from V and 4 bases from J; junction bases left unmatched: 3. Germline CDR1 MGHRA, CDR2 YSYEKL. The CDR3 runs 15 residues.

V usage is TRBV2 and J usage is TRBJ2-7; D gene uncertain. V was shortened by 5 bases and J by 2 bases, with 10 bases between the two germline ends. This CDR3 spans 13 amino acids. Germline V lookup: CDR1 SNHLY, CDR2 FYNNEI. The CDR3 coding sequence is TGTGCCAGCAGTATTACAGCAACCTACGAGCAGTACTTC. Amino acids: CASSITATYEQYF.

The genes are TRBV11-3 and TRBJ2-1; D not resolved. The ends were cut back, 2 bases at V and 5 bases at J, with 7 bases in the middle. The germline gives CDR1 SGHNT, CDR2 YENEEA. The CDR3 loop spans 13 amino acids. CDR3 nucleotides: TGTGCCAGCAGCTTAAATGCTCACAATGAGCAGTTCTTC. Translation gives CASSLNAHNEQFF.

Concerning this clone: One end of the junction fails to match germline, which may point to a read error. The chain uses TRBV6-1 and TRBJ2-7; 8 positions match TRBD2. The CDR3 runs to 14 residues. CDR1 is MNHNS, CDR2 SASEGT, per germline. CDR3 sequence reads: CASREAGESDEQYF. DNA for the CDR3: TGTGCCAGCAGGGAAGCGGGAGAGAGTGACGAGCAGTACTTC.